What follows are 30 T cell receptor beta chains derived from one specimen sequenced in a study of PD-L1 blockade in urothelial cancer. Clones were read by immunoSEQ multiplex PCR, and TCRdb kept only the in-frame ones, dropping some. The sample has about 56,000 clones; over 75% are singletons. Indicated time point: pretreatment peripheral blood. Sequenced material: PBMCs, taken around atezolizumab (anti-PD-L1) treatment. All receptors come from a man between 65 and 85 years old with urothelial cancer.

V gene TRBV10-1 combines with J gene TRBJ2-7; 12 bases fit TRBD2. CDR1 and CDR2 from the germline V gene are WNHNN and SYGVQD (reference sequence). Germline trimming cut 4 bases from V and 0 bases from J; bases unmatched to any gene: 4. This CDR3 is 16 amino acids long. DNA for the CDR3: TGCGCCAGCAGTGCCCGGACTAGCGGGAACTCCTACGAGCAGTACTTC. This encodes CASSARTSGNSYEQYF.

The V and J genes are TRBV28 and TRBJ1-1; 7 nucleotides align to TRBD1. Trimming removed 6 bases from V and 0 bases from J; junction bases left unmatched: 1. Germline values: CDR1 MDHEN, CDR2 SYDVKM. The CDR3 is made up of 13 amino acids. CDR3 protein: CASSGTVNTEAFF. CDR3 coding DNA: TGTGCCAGCAGCGGGACAGTGAACACTGAAGCTTTCTTT.

The chain couples TRBV2 to TRBJ2-1; 9 bases map to TRBD2. The germline V gene has CDR1 SNHLY and CDR2 FYNNEI. The CDR3 contains 14 residues. Trimming removed 8 bases from V and 6 bases from J; junction bases left unmatched: 8. CDR3 protein: CASGLLAGRNEQFF. The CDR3 nucleotides are TGTGCCAGCGGGTTACTAGCGGGTCGCAATGAGCAGTTCTTC.

The J gene is TRBJ2-7, the V gene TRBV2; TRBD2 is a possible D gene (6 bases). Trimming cost V 7 bases and J 12 bases, with 22 bases left between them. The germline gives CDR1 SNHLY, CDR2 FYNNEI. This CDR3 is 13 amino acids long. This CDR3 is CASTPLAGHHLYF. CDR3 nucleotide sequence: TGTGCCAGCACCCCCCTGGCGGGGCACCATCTGTACTTC.

CDR3 loop: CATSRDQAGGSNEQFF. CDR3 bases: TGTGCCACCAGCAGAGATCAAGCGGGAGGGTCAAATGAGCAGTTCTTC. The genes are TRBV15 and TRBJ2-1, with 10 positions matching TRBD2. V shed 0 bases, J shed 7 bases, and the junction held 6 bases outside the gene matches. The germline V gene has CDR1 LNHNV and CDR2 YYDKDF (reference sequence). The CDR3 has 16 amino acids.

The chain has TRBV19 and TRBJ2-7; 11 bases fit TRBD1. The CDR3 extends over 15 amino acids. V was clipped by 5 bases and J by 2 bases; unmatched bases: 5. The germline gives CDR1 LNHDA, CDR2 SQIVND (reference sequence). CDR3 in amino acids: CASSPGDRGTYEQYF. The CDR3 nucleotides are TGTGCCAGTAGTCCCGGGGACAGGGGGACCTACGAGCAGTACTTC. Using reference TRBV19 and TRBJ2-7 for the parts outside the CDR3, the full variable domain is DGGITQSPKYLFRKEGQNVTLSCEQNLNHDAMYWYRQDPGQGLRLIYYSQIVNDFQKGDIAEGYSVSREKKESFPLTVTSAQKNPTAFYLCASSPGDRGTYEQYFGPGTRLTVT.

This sequence joins TRBV11-2 and TRBJ1-4; D is unclear. This CDR3 is 14 amino acids long. Per the germline V gene, CDR1 is SGHAT and CDR2 is FQNNGV. The V and J ends lost 6 bases and 5 bases respectively, with 13 bases between them. CDR3 nucleotides: TGTGCCAGCAGTCCCGGGAGGGAGAATGAAAAACTGTTTTTT. This gives the protein CASSPGRENEKLFF.

J is TRBJ1-3 and V is TRBV7-2, with D perhaps TRBD1 (6 bases). Deletions cut 5 bases from V and 0 bases from J, with 11 bases between. The germline CDR1 and CDR2 sequences are SGHTA and FQGNSA. This CDR3 is built from 15 residues. For the CDR3, the DNA is TGTGCCAGCAGCGACGGGACAAGCTCTGGAAACACCATATATTTT. Protein sequence: CASSDGTSSGNTIYF.

The chain links TRBV5-1 to TRBJ2-5; 7 positions match TRBD2. V lost 2 bases to trimming and J lost 5 bases; unmatched junction nucleotides: 3. The CDR3 totals 13 residues. CDR1 SGHRS and CDR2 YFSETQ come from the germline V gene. This CDR3 is CASSFGTTETQYF. CDR3 DNA sequence: TGCGCCAGCAGCTTTGGGACTACCGAGACCCAGTACTTC.

J is TRBJ1-1 and V is TRBV5-1; D gene unclear. V was trimmed by 0 bases and J by 1 base, leaving 7 bases between them. The germline CDR1 and CDR2 sequences are SGHRS and YFSETQ. This CDR3 has 14 amino acids. CDR3 in amino acids: CASSLAAGNTEAFF. DNA for the CDR3: TGCGCCAGCAGCTTGGCGGCAGGGAACACTGAAGCTTTCTTT.

This rearrangement joins TRBV5-4 to TRBJ2-6; 7 bases are a match to TRBD2. Per germline, CDR1 SGHNT and CDR2 YYREEE (reference sequence). This CDR3 spans 16 amino acids. V shed 4 bases, J shed 2 bases, and the junction held 6 bases outside the gene matches. This CDR3 reads CASSGWTSAGANVLTF. DNA of the CDR3: TGTGCCAGCAGCGGGTGGACTAGTGCTGGGGCCAACGTCCTGACTTTC. Together with reference TRBV5-4 and TRBJ2-6, the CDR3 gives the full variable domain: ETGVTQSPTHLIKTRGQQVTLRCSSQSGHNTVSWYQQALGQGPQFIFQYYREEENGRGNFPPRFSGLQFPNYSSELNVNALELDDSALYLCASSGWTSAGANVLTFGAGSRLTVL.

The rearrangement links TRBV4-2 to TRBJ2-2, with 7 nucleotides matching TRBD1. There are 13 residues in the CDR3. After removal of 7 bases from V and 4 bases from J, the junction contained 3 bases not matched to a gene. CDR1 is LGHNA, CDR2 YNFKEQ, per germline. CDR3 DNA: TGTGCCAGCACCCGGGACAGCACCGGGGAGCTGTTTTTT. Translated, it gives CASTRDSTGELFF.

The V gene is TRBV6-5, the J gene TRBJ2-2; a possible D gene is TRBD1 (5 bases). The V and J ends lost 8 bases and 4 bases respectively, with 8 bases between them. The CDR3 contains 12 residues. Germline CDR1 MNHEY, CDR2 SVGAGI. The CDR3 coding sequence is TGTGCCAGCCCCAGGGCCACCGGGGAGCTGTTTTTT. As protein: CASPRATGELFF.

V usage is TRBV7-9 and J usage is TRBJ1-1; no clear D. Looked up from germline, CDR1 is SEHNR and CDR2 is FQNEAQ (reference sequence). This CDR3 spans 15 amino acids. The ends were cut back, 2 bases at V and 1 base at J, with 11 bases in the middle. The CDR3 here is CASSLTGSSNTEAFF. CDR3 sequence (DNA): TGTGCCAGCAGCTTAACGGGGTCCTCGAACACTGAAGCTTTCTTT.

This clone was found once. This rearrangement joins TRBV5-4 to TRBJ2-1; 9 nucleotides line up with TRBD2. The CDR3 is 15 residues long. From germline, CDR1 is SGHNT and CDR2 YYREEE (reference sequence). V gave up 4 bases and J gave up 5 bases; unmatched junction bases: 7. CDR3 region: CASSLQAGGNNEQFF. Written as DNA, the CDR3 is TGTGCCAGCAGCCTACAAGCGGGAGGCAACAATGAGCAGTTCTTC.

The chain joins TRBV6-6 to TRBJ2-7, with 9 bases fitting TRBD2. CDR1 is MNHNY, CDR2 SVGAGI, per germline (reference sequence). The CDR3 is 15 residues long. The V and J ends lost 7 bases and 8 bases, in that order; junction bases with no gene match: 15. CDR3 DNA: TGTGCCAGCACCCCACCGGGACTAGCTTCAGTTAAGCAGTACTTC. It codes for CASTPPGLASVKQYF.

Here the CDR3 reads CASSQAGVVTDTQYF. CDR3 nucleotide sequence: TGCGCCAGCAGCCAAGCGGGAGTCGTGACAGATACGCAGTATTTT. The gene calls are TRBV4-1 and TRBJ2-3; tentatively, D is TRBD2 (6 bases). The germline gives CDR1 MGHRA, CDR2 YSYEKL. The V and J ends lost 1 base and 3 bases respectively, with 11 bases between them. There are 15 residues in the CDR3.

This sequence joins TRBV7-3 and TRBJ2-2; the match to TRBD2 covers 10 bases. CDR1 is SGHTA and CDR2 is FQGTGA in the germline V gene. V shed 4 bases, J shed 3 bases, and the junction held 5 bases outside the gene matches. The CDR3 sequence is 16 residues long. As DNA, the CDR3 is TGTGCCAGCAGCTCACCTAGCGGGGGAGACACCGGGGAGCTGTTTTTT. It is translated as CASSSPSGGDTGELFF.

This clone showed up just once. The chain joins TRBV7-9 to TRBJ1-2; D perhaps matches TRBD1 (6 bases). The germline gives CDR1 SEHNR, CDR2 FQNEAQ (reference sequence). This CDR3 contains 16 residues. Trimming removed 4 bases from V and 5 bases from J, with 20 bases in between. CDR3 DNA sequence: TGTGCCAGCAGCTCCTCCGCGGGGGGGCGCGGGTATGGCTACACCTTC. Translated: CASSSSAGGRGYGYTF.

The chain combines TRBV4-1 with TRBJ2-3; 14 nucleotides match TRBD2. J gave up 7 bases and V 0 bases, and 3 bases lay outside the gene matches. The CDR3 consists of 16 residues. Germline V lookup: CDR1 MGHRA, CDR2 YSYEKL. The CDR3 loop reads CASSQDGTSGSHTQYF. For the CDR3, the DNA is TGCGCCAGCAGCCAAGACGGGACTAGCGGGAGCCATACGCAGTATTTT.

The chain joins TRBV5-5 to TRBJ1-3; D is perhaps TRBD1 (5 bases). The CDR3 is 14 residues long. V lost 0 bases, J lost 4 bases, and 8 bases lay in between. CDR1 is SGHKS, CDR2 YYEKEE, per germline (reference sequence). The CDR3 region has the DNA TGTGCCAGCAGCTTGGGGGGCGCAGGAAACACCATATATTTT. It codes for CASSLGGAGNTIYF.

The J gene is TRBJ2-7, the V gene TRBV19, with 9 positions matching TRBD1. V shed 7 bases and J 3 bases; nucleotides not matched to a gene: 10. Germline CDR1 LNHDA, CDR2 SQIVND (reference sequence). The CDR3 contains 15 residues. CDR3 nucleotides: TGTGCCAGTACCACCCCGTGGGACAGGGTCTACGAGCAGTACTTC. This translates into CASTTPWDRVYEQYF.

The chain joins TRBV12-5 to TRBJ2-7; 14 bases match TRBD2. The V gene's germline CDR1 is LGHNT and CDR2 FRNRAP. Trimming at V came to 6 bases and at J to 3 bases, leaving 1 base not matched to a gene. The CDR3 is 14 amino acids. CDR3 loop: CASGGTSGSYEQYF. CDR3 DNA sequence: TGTGCTAGTGGGGGGACTAGCGGGAGCTACGAGCAGTACTTC.

The chain employs TRBV5-1 and TRBJ2-7; maybe TRBD1 (6 bases). The CDR3 length is 12 residues. Trimming shortened V by 4 bases and J by 9 bases, and 14 bases separated the two germline ends. CDR1 is SGHRS and CDR2 is YFSETQ in the germline V gene. The CDR3 protein is CASSPRGQGQYF. The CDR3 bases are TGCGCCAGCAGCCCCAGGGGCCAGGGGCAGTACTTC.

This clone was counted once. The chain carries TRBV5-4 and TRBJ2-7, with a weak D call TRBD2 (5 bases). Germline V lookup: CDR1 SGHNT, CDR2 YYREEE (reference sequence). This CDR3 has 14 residues. Trimming stripped 5 bases from V and 7 bases from J, with 19 bases between. The CDR3: CASSNTRSTLEQYF. The DNA for the CDR3 is TGTGCCAGCAGTAACACTAGGAGTACGTTGGAGCAGTACTTC. Full variable domain (missing parts from reference TRBV5-4 and TRBJ2-7): ETGVTQSPTHLIKTRGQQVTLRCSSQSGHNTVSWYQQALGQGPQFIFQYYREEENGRGNFPPRFSGLQFPNYSSELNVNALELDDSALYLCASSNTRSTLEQYFGPGTRLTVT.

The chain carries TRBV10-2 and TRBJ2-5, with 14 bases matching TRBD2. Germline V lookup: CDR1 WSHSY, CDR2 SAAADI. Germline trimming cut 0 bases from V and 2 bases from J; bases unmatched to any gene: 2. The CDR3 consists of 17 residues. CDR3 protein: CASSESRLAGGQETQYF. DNA of the CDR3: TGCGCCAGCAGTGAGTCGCGACTAGCGGGAGGGCAAGAGACCCAGTACTTC.

The chain uses TRBV4-1 and TRBJ2-1, with 8 bases aligning to TRBD2. Trimming cost V 0 bases and J 8 bases; bases outside gene matches: 9. The CDR3 runs to 16 residues. Germline assignment: CDR1 MGHRA and CDR2 YSYEKL. CDR3 nucleotides: TGCGCCAGCAGCCAAGATGGGGCGGGAGGAGGGGATGAGCAGTTCTTC. It encodes CASSQDGAGGGDEQFF.

The sample holds a few counts of this clone. The gene calls are TRBV7-2 and TRBJ1-4, with 9 bases identical to TRBD1. V lost 10 bases, J lost 6 bases, and 12 bases stayed unmatched. The V gene's germline CDR1 is SGHTA and CDR2 FQGNSA. CDR3 length equals 15 residues. CDR3 residues: CATSLWTGEDEKLFF. The CDR3 bases are TGTGCCACATCCCTTTGGACAGGGGAGGATGAAAAACTGTTTTTT.

The chain links TRBV10-2 to TRBJ1-2; 8 nucleotides agree with TRBD1. The V gene's germline CDR1 is WSHSY and CDR2 SAAADI. The CDR3 spans 15 residues. The ends lost 2 bases at V and 7 bases at J; junction bases unmatched: 9. CDR3 sequence reads: CASSETRTGRAGYTF. DNA for the CDR3: TGCGCCAGCAGTGAGACCCGGACAGGGAGAGCTGGCTACACCTTC.

J is TRBJ2-1 and V is TRBV9, with TRBD2 matching 12 bases. Germline V gene data show CDR1 as SGDLS and CDR2 as YYNGEE. J lost 2 bases, V lost 3 bases, and 3 bases had no gene match. This CDR3 is built from 16 residues. The CDR3 sequence: CASSGSSGRAYNEQFF. The CDR3 coding sequence is TGTGCCAGCAGCGGATCTAGCGGGAGGGCCTACAATGAGCAGTTCTTC.